This T cell receptor beta chain was captured in a study of molecular identifiers for immune sequencing clone quantification. At the level of the study: Replicate RNA from roughly 18,000 or 92,000 naive CD8 T cells formed five aliquots; four were sequenced.

TCRdb re-called the PCR reads through MiXCR, storing one row per CDR3 protein. The sample has under 75,000 distinct CDR3 sequences; under 20% are singletons. Germline values: CDR1 LNHDA, CDR2 SQIVND (reference sequence). CDR3 length: 14 residues. In the case of this clonotype: Germline is not matched at one junction end, which may reflect a read error.

The sample was naive CD8+ T cells from blood, with Jurkat cell RNA spiked in. Subset indicated: FACS-sorted CD8+CD4-CCR7+CD45RA+ naive T cells. This TCR derives from a human donor in good health. Some libraries in this study had Jurkat cell RNA spiked in. The rearrangement links TRBV19 to TRBJ2-7; a possible D gene is TRBD2 (5 bases). The CDR3 sequence: CASSLGLTSYVQYF. CDR3 bases: TGTGCCAGTAGTCTCGGACTGACCTCCTACGTGCAGTACTTC.